Sequencing of this T cell receptor (beta chain) was carried out in a study of beta chain features in type 1 diabetes. CDR3 length equals 13 residues. The germline V gene encodes CDR1 SGHKS and CDR2 YYEKEE (reference sequence). Trimming removed 0 bases at V and 4 bases at J, with 4 bases between. The isolated RNA, all of it, was reverse transcribed, so expressed TCRB transcripts were what got sequenced. The method was immunoSEQ multiplex PCR; TCRdb's version includes in-frame clones alone and lacks a portion of them. This table has about 160,000 clones, around 8% appearing once. The chain couples TRBV5-5 to TRBJ2-2; D call uncertain. Sequenced sample: central memory CD4+ T cells from blood. The sequence was obtained from a man aged 18 to 35 in good health. The CDR3 DNA reads as TGTGCCAGCAGCTTGGACAGCACCGGGGAGCTGTTTTTT. Its protein is CASSLDSTGELFF.